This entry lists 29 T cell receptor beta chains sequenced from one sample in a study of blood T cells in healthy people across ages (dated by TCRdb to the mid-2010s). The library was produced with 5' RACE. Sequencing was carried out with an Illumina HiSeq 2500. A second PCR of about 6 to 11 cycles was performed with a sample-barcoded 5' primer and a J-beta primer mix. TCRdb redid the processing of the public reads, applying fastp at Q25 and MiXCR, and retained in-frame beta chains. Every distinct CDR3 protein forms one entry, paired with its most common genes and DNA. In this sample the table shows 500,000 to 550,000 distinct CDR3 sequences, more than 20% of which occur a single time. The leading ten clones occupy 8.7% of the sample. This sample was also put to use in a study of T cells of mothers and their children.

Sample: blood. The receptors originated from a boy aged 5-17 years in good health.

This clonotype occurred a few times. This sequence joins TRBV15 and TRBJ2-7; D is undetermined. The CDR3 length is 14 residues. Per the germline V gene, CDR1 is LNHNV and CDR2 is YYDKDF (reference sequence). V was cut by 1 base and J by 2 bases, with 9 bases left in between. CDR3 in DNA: TGTGCCACCAGCAGAGTCGCAGGCCCCTACGAGCAGTACTTC. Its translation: CATSRVAGPYEQYF. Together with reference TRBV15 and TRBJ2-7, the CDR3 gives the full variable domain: DAMVIQNPRYQVTQFGKPVTLSCSQTLNHNVMYWYQQKSSQAPKLLFHYYDKDFNNEADTPDNFQSRRPNTSFCFLDIRSPGLGDTAMYLCATSRVAGPYEQYFGPGTRLTVT.

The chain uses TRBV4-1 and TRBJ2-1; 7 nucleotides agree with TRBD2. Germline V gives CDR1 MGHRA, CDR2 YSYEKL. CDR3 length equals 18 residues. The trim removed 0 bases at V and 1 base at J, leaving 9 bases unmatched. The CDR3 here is CASSQDPWREWSYNEQFF. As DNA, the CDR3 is TGCGCCAGCAGCCAAGACCCCTGGCGGGAGTGGTCCTACAATGAGCAGTTCTTC.

The CDR3 bases are TGTGCCAGCAGCTTAGCCGTCCTAGCGGGACTGGAGCGGGAAGAGACCCAGTACTTC. It translates to CASSLAVLAGLEREETQYF. The chain combines TRBV7-2 with TRBJ2-5; TRBD2 matches at 9 bases. Germline trimming cut 0 bases from V and 3 bases from J; bases unmatched to any gene: 14. The CDR3 runs 19 residues. Germline assignment: CDR1 SGHTA and CDR2 FQGNSA.

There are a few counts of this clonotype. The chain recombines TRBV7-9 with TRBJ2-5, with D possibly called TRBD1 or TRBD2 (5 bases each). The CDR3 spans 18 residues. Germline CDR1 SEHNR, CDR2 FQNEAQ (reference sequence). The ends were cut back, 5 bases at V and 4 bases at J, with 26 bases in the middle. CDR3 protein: CASSPGRGRTQSLETQYF. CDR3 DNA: TGTGCCAGCAGCCCTGGTCGGGGCAGGACACAGTCCTTAGAGACCCAGTACTTC.

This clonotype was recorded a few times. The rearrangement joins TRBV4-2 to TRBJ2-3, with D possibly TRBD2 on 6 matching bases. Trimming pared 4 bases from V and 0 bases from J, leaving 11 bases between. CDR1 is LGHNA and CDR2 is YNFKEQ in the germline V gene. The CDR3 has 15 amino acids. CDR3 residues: CASSPTAGSTDTQYF. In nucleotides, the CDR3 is TGTGCCAGCAGCCCGACCGCGGGAAGCACAGATACGCAGTATTTT.

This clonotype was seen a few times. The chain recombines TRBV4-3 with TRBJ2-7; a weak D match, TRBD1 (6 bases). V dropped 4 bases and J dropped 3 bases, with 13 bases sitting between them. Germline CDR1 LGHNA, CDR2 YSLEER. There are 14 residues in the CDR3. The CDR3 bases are TGCGCCAGCAGCCCCGACAGGATCCGCTACGAGCAGTACTTC. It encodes CASSPDRIRYEQYF.

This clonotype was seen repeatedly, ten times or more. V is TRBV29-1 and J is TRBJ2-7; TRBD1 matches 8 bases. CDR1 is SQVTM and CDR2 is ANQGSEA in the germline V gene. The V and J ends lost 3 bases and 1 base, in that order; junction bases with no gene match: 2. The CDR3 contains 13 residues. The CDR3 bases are TGCAGCGTTGAGGACAGGGCATCCTACGAGCAGTACTTC. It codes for CSVEDRASYEQYF.

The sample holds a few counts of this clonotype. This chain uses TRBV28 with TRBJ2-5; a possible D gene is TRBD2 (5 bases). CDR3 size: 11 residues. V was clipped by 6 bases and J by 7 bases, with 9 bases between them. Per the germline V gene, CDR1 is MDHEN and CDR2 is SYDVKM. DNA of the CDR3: TGTGCCAGCAGACTTCGGGGGACCCAGTACTTC. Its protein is CASRLRGTQYF.

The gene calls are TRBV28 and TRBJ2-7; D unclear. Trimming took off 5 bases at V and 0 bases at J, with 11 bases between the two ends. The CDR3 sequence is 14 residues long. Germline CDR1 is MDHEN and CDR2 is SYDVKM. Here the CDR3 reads CASSTFQSSYEQYF. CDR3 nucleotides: TGTGCCAGCAGTACCTTCCAAAGCTCCTACGAGCAGTACTTC.

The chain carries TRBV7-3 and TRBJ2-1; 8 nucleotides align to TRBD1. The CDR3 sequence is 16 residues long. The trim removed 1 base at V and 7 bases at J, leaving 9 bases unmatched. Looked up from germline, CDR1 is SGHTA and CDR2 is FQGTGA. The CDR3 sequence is CASSLIRQGKVNEQFF. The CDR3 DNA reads TGTGCCAGCAGCTTAATTCGACAGGGGAAGGTGAATGAGCAGTTCTTC.

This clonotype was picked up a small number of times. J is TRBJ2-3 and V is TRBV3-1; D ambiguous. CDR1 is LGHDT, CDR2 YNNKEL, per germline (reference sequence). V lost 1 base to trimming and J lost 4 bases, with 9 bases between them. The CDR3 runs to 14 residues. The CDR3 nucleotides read TGTGCCAGCAGCCAAGTGCTCTTGTCAGATACGCAGTATTTT. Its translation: CASSQVLLSDTQYF.

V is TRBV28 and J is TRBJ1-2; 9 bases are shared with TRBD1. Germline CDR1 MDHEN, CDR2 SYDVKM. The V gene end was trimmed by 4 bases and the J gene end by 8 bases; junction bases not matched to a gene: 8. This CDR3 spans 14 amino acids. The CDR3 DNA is TGTGCCAGCAGTTCACCGGGACAGGGTCTGGGCTACACCTTC. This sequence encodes CASSSPGQGLGYTF.

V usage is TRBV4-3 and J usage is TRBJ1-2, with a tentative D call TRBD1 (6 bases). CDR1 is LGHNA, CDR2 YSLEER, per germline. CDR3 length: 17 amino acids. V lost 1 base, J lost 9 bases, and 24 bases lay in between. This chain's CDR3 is CASSQGSTGILTASYTF. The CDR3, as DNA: TGCGCCAGCAGCCAAGGTAGTACAGGGATACTAACTGCGAGCTACACCTTC.

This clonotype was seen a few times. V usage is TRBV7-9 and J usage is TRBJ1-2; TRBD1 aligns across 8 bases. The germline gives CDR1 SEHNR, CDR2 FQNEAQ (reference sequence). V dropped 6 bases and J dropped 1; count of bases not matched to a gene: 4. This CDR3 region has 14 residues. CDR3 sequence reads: CASRPQGDNYGYTF. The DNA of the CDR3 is TGTGCCAGCAGACCACAGGGGGATAACTATGGCTACACCTTC.

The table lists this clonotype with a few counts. DNA of the CDR3: TGTGCCACCGGGAGGAGCGGGGGGCCAGATACGCAGTATTTT. Amino acids: CATGRSGGPDTQYF. V gene TRBV15 combines with J gene TRBJ2-3; the match to TRBD2 covers 9 bases. Losses at the gene ends were 8 bases for V and 4 bases for J; bases not matched to a gene: 7. This CDR3 region has 14 residues. Germline V gene sequence: CDR1 LNHNV, CDR2 YYDKDF (reference sequence).

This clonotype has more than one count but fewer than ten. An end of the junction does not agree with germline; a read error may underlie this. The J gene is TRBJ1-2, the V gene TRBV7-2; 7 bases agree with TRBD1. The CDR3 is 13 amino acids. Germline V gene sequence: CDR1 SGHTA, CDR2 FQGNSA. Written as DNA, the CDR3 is TGTGCCGGCAGCTTAGACAGGGACTATGGCTACACCTTC. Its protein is CAGSLDRDYGYTF.

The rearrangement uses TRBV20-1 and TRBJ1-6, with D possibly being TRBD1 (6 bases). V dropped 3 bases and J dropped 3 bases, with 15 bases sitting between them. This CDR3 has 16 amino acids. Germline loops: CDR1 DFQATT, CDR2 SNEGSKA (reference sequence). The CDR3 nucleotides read TGCAGTGCTAGTGGGACCGGGACACACTATAATTCACCCCTCCACTTT. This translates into CSASGTGTHYNSPLHF.

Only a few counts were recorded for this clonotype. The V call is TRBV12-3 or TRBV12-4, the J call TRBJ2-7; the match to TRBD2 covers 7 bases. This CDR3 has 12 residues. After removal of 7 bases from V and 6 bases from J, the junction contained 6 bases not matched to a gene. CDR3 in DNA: TGTGCCAGCATGGCGGGAGTTTCCGAGCAGTACTTC. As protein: CASMAGVSEQYF.

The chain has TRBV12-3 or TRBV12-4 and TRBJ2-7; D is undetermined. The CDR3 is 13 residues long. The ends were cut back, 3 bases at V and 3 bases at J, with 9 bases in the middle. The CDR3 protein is CASSLMKNYEQYF. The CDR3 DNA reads TGTGCCAGCAGTTTGATGAAGAACTACGAGCAGTACTTC.

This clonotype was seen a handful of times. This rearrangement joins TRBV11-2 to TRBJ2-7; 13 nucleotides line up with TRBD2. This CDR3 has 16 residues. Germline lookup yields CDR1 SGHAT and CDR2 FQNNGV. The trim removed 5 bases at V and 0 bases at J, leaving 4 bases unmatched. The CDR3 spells CASSRRLAGGSYEQYF. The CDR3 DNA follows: TGTGCCAGCAGCCGGAGACTAGCGGGGGGCTCCTACGAGCAGTACTTC. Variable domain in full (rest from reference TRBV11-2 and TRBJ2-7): EAGVAQSPRYKIIEKRQSVAFWCNPISGHATLYWYQQILGQGPKLLIQFQNNGVVDDSQLPKDRFSAERLKGVDSTLKIQPAKLEDSAVYLCASSRRLAGGSYEQYFGPGTRLTVT.

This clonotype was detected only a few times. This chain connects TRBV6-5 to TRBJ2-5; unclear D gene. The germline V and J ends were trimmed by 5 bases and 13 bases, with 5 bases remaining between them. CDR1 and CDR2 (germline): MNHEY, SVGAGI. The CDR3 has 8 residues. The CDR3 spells CASSNPYF. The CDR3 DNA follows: TGTGCCAGCAGTAACCCGTACTTC.

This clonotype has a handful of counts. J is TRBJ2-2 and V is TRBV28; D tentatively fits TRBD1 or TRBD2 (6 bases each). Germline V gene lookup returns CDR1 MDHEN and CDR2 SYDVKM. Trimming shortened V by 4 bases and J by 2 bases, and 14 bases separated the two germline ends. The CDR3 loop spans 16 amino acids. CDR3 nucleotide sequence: TGTGCCAGCAGTTGGTGGGGGGCTCTCAACACCGGGGAGCTGTTTTTT. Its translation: CASSWWGALNTGELFF.

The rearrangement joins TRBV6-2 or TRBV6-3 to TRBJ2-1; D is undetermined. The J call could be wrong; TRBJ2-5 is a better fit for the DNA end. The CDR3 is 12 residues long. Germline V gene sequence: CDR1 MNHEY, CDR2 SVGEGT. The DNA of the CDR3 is TGTGCCAGCAGTCCCGATGGGAAGACCCAGTACTTC. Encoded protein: CASSPDGKTQYF.

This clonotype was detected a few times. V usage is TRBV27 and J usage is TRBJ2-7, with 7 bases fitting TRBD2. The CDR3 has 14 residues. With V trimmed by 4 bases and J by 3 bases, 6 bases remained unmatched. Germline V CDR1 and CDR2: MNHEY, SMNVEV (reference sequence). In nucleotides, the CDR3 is TGTGCCAGCAGTTCTTGGGAGGGCCGCTACGAGCAGTACTTC. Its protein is CASSSWEGRYEQYF.

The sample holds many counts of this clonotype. The CDR3 DNA follows: TGCAGCGTTGAGGACAGGGGACATCAAGAGACCCAGTACTTC. It encodes CSVEDRGHQETQYF. The rearrangement joins TRBV29-1 to TRBJ2-5, with TRBD1 matching 9 bases. V lost 3 bases and J lost 2; bases outside the gene matches: 4. The CDR3 is 14 residues long. The germline gives CDR1 SQVTM, CDR2 ANQGSEA. Filled out from reference TRBV29-1 and TRBJ2-5, the complete variable domain reads SAVISQKPSRDICQRGTSLTIQCQVDSQVTMMFWYRQQPGQSLTLIATANQGSEATYESGFVIDKFPISRPNLTFSTLTVSNMSPEDSSIYLCSVEDRGHQETQYFGPGTRLLVL.

CDR3 DNA sequence: TGTGCCAGCAGCTTAGTACTAGCGGGGGGATTCGGCACAGATACGCAGTATTTT. It specifies CASSLVLAGGFGTDTQYF. This chain connects TRBV7-6 to TRBJ2-3, with 12 positions matching TRBD2. CDR1 is SGHVS and CDR2 is FNYEAQ in the germline V gene. The trim removed 1 base at V and 1 base at J, leaving 6 bases unmatched. This CDR3 is built from 18 residues. Filled out from reference TRBV7-6 and TRBJ2-3, the complete variable domain reads GAGVSQSPRYKVTKRGQDVALRCDPISGHVSLYWYRQALGQGPEFLTYFNYEAQQDKSGLPNDRFSAERPEGSISTLTIQRTEQRDSAMYRCASSLVLAGGFGTDTQYFGPGTRLTVL.

CDR3 loop: CASSQGGPSGRFWETQYF. The CDR3 bases are TGTGCCAGCAGCCAAGGGGGGCCTAGCGGGAGGTTCTGGGAGACCCAGTACTTC. The gene calls are TRBV4-2 and TRBJ2-5, with 11 bases aligning to TRBD2. Germline-derived CDR1 and CDR2 are LGHNA and YNFKEQ. With V trimmed by 1 base and J by 5 bases, 12 bases remained unmatched. This CDR3 is 18 amino acids long.

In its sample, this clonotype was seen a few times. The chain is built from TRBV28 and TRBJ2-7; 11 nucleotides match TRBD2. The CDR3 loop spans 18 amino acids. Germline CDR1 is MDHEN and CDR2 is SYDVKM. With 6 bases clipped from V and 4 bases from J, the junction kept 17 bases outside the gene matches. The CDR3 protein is CASRAGTSGDSNWYEQYF. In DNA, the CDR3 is TGTGCCAGCAGAGCCGGGACTAGCGGAGACTCCAACTGGTACGAGCAGTACTTC.

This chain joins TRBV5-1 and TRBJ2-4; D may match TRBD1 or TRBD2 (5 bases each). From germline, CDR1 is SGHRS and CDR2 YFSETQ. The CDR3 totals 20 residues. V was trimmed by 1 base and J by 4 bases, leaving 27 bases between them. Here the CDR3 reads CASSLLGEYGVAGSKNIQYF. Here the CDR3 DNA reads TGCGCCAGCAGCTTGTTGGGGGAGTACGGGGTGGCCGGATCAAAAAACATTCAGTACTTC.